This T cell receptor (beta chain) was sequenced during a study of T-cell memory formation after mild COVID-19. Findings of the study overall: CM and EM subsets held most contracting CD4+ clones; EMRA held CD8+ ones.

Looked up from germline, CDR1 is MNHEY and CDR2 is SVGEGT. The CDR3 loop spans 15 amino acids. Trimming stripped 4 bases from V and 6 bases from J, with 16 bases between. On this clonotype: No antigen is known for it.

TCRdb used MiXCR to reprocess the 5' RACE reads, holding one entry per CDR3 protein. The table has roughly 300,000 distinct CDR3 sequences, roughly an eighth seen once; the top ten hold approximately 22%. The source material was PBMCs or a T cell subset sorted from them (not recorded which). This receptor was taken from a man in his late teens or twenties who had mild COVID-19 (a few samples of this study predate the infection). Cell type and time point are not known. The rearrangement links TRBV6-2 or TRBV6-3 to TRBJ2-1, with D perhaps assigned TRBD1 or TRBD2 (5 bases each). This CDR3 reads CASSLEAGNANEQFF. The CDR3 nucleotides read TGTGCCAGCAGTTTGGAGGCAGGGAACGCCAATGAGCAGTTCTTC.